This T cell receptor beta chain comes out of a study of Graves' ophthalmopathy and Graves' hyperthyroidism. Findings and caveats of the study: Ophthalmopathy progression was predicted with under 71% sensitivity and 72% to 75% specificity. Discriminating ophthalmopathy from stable hyperthyroidism, a 13-signature model attained a sensitivity of approximately 90% and a specificity of around 83%.

Concerning this clonotype: What it binds is not known.

The CDR3 has 15 amino acids. Trimming at V came to 0 bases and at J to 5 bases, leaving 5 bases not matched to a gene. Amplified material comprised TCR beta CDR3 regions derived from RNA transcripts. An opening RT-PCR round employed HTBI primers and preceded a second-round multiplex PCR. TCRdb re-called the multiplex PCR reads with MiXCR, one entry per CDR3 protein. The sample contains around 340,000 distinct CDR3 sequences, roughly 15% of which appear only once. Moderate-to-severe activity, CAS ≥3, NOSPECS ≥4 and duration under 3 months were recorded for donors with ophthalmopathy. The sequence came from an adult man with Graves' ophthalmopathy. The chain couples TRBV12-3 or TRBV12-4 to TRBJ2-7, with 9 nucleotides matching TRBD1. Input material: peripheral blood. Here the CDR3 DNA reads TGTGCCAGCAGTTTAGCGGGGACAGGGCTCCACGAGCAGTACTTC. Its protein product is CASSLAGTGLHEQYF.